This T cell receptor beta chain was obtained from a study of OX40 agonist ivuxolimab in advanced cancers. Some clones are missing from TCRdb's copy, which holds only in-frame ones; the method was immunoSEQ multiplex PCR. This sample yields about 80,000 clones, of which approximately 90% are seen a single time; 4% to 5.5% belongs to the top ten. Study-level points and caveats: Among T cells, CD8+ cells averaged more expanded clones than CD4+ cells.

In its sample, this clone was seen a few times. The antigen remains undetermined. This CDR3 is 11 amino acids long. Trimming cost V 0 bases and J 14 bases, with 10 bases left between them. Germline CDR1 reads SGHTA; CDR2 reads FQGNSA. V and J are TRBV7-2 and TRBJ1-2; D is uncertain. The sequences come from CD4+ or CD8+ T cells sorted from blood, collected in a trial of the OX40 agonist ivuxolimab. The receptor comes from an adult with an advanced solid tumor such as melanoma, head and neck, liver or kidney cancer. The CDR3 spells CASSLADAPTF. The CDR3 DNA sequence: TGTGCCAGCAGCTTAGCGGATGCTCCGACCTTC.